This T cell receptor (beta chain) is from a study of high-grade serous ovarian cancer treatment subgroups. Background on the study: On average, roughly 15,000 reads and thousands of unique TCR beta rearrangements were obtained per sample.

Points on this clone: Its antigen is unknown.

Some clones are missing from TCRdb's copy, which holds only in-frame ones; the method was immunoSEQ multiplex PCR. The profile covers about 3,600 clones, with about 73% appearing a single time and approximately 9.4% taken by the ten largest. Whole-study findings and limits: Same-patient tumor repertoires overlapped at roughly 0.1 to 0.79; different patients barely overlapped.

Tumor samples were taken before definitive surgery or chemotherapy. Trimming pared 2 bases from V and 8 bases from J, leaving 9 bases between. The CDR3 has 13 residues. CDR1 and CDR2 (germline): MNHNY, SVGAGI (reference sequence). The clonotype comes from a human donor with high-grade serous ovarian cancer. The sample was tumor tissue. The chain has TRBV6-6 and TRBJ1-4, with D uncertain. The DNA of the CDR3 is TGTGCCAGCAGTTACGTGGGGAGGGAAAAACTGTTTTTT. Translation gives CASSYVGREKLFF.